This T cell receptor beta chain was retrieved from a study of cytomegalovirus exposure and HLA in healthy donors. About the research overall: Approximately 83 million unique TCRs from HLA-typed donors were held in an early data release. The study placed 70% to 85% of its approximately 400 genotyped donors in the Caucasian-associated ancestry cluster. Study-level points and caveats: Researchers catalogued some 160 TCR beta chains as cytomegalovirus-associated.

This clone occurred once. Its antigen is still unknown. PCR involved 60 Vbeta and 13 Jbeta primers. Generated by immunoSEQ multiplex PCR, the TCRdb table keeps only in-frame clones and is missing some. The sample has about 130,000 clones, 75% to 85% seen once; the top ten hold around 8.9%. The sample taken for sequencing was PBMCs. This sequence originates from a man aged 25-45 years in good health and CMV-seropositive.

The CDR3 DNA follows: TGCGCCAGCAGCTTGTTAACAGGGGGTAATCAAGAGACCCAGTACTTC. Translated: CASSLLTGGNQETQYF. The chain employs TRBV5-1 and TRBJ2-5; 8 bases agree with TRBD1. This CDR3 spans 16 amino acids. Germline trimming cut 1 base from V and 2 bases from J; bases unmatched to any gene: 7. Germline CDR1 reads SGHRS; CDR2 reads YFSETQ.